One sample yielded the 10 T cell receptor beta chains listed below, sequenced in a study of early T cells in non-severe SARS-CoV-2 infection. TCRdb independently ran MiXCR on the 5' RACE reads; one entry per CDR3 protein. The table has about 61,000 distinct CDR3 sequences, 7.5% to 10% seen once. Sequencing was carried out using whole blood. All receptors derive from an adult who was a healthcare worker with PCR-confirmed SARS-CoV-2 infection or an uninfected control (not recorded which).

In this sample, this clonotype turned up many times. J is TRBJ2-1 and V is TRBV29-1; TRBD1 aligns across 9 bases. The trim removed 5 bases at V and 6 bases at J, leaving 8 bases unmatched. Germline CDR1 and CDR2: SQVTM and ANQGSEA. The CDR3 has 14 amino acids. In DNA, the CDR3 is TGCAGCGTTACCCCGGGACAGGGCATCAATGAGCAGTTCTTC. Its protein is CSVTPGQGINEQFF.

This clonotype was seen a handful of times. The chain couples TRBV2 to TRBJ2-7; 7 bases agree with TRBD1. The CDR3 is 14 amino acids. CDR1 is SNHLY and CDR2 is FYNNEI in the germline V gene. The trim removed 2 bases at V and 2 bases at J, leaving 3 bases unmatched. CDR3 protein: CASSEFRGTYEQYV. CDR3 in DNA: TGTGCCAGCAGTGAATTCAGGGGGACCTACGAGCAGTACGTC.

This clonotype has a handful of counts. The chain uses TRBV6-4 and TRBJ1-6; no clear D. This CDR3 has 14 residues. V lost 3 bases to trimming and J lost 7 bases, with 10 bases between them. From germline, CDR1 is MRHNA and CDR2 SNTAGT. CDR3 nucleotide sequence: TGTGCCAGCAGTGAAGCAGGCGGGAATTCACCCCTCCACTTT. It encodes CASSEAGGNSPLHF.

This clonotype came up a few times. The gene calls are TRBV4-2 and TRBJ2-5, with 9 bases identical to TRBD2. V shed 0 bases and J 7 bases; nucleotides not matched to a gene: 12. CDR1 and CDR2 from the germline V gene are LGHNA and YNFKEQ. CDR3 length equals 17 residues. In DNA, the CDR3 is TGTGCCAGCAGCCAAGATCTCACTAGCGGGCCGGGCGGGACCCAGTACTTC. It yields the protein CASSQDLTSGPGGTQYF.

This clonotype appeared many times. The J gene is TRBJ2-4, the V gene TRBV20-1; 7 nucleotides align to TRBD2. The CDR3 is 16 amino acids. Looked up from germline, CDR1 is DFQATT and CDR2 is SNEGSKA (reference sequence). The J segment lost 2 bases and the V segment lost 0 bases, leaving 7 bases of the junction unmatched. The CDR3 is CSARDNGGLTKNIQYF. The DNA for the CDR3 is TGCAGTGCTAGAGATAACGGGGGGTTAACCAAAAACATTCAGTACTTC.

The V call is TRBV4-1, the J call TRBJ2-7, with 8 bases fitting TRBD1. V lost 0 bases to trimming and J lost 4 bases; unmatched junction nucleotides: 5. The CDR3 totals 15 residues. Germline loops: CDR1 MGHRA, CDR2 YSYEKL. CDR3 nucleotide sequence: TGCGCCAGCAGCCAAGAATGGACAGGGTCTTACGAGCAGTACGTC. Translated, it gives CASSQEWTGSYEQYV.

This chain joins TRBV18 and TRBJ2-5; no reliable D call. CDR3 length: 13 amino acids. Trimming left V 3 bases short and J 4 bases short, with 9 bases between. Germline V CDR1 and CDR2: KGHSH, LQKENI. This chain's CDR3 is CASSPTTAETQYF. The CDR3 DNA reads TGTGCCAGCTCACCTACCACCGCAGAGACCCAGTACTTC.

The sample holds a few counts of this clonotype. The V gene is TRBV5-1, the J gene TRBJ1-1, with D hard to call. V lost 1 base, J lost 8 bases, and 9 bases lay in between. In germline, CDR1 is SGHRS, CDR2 YFSETQ. CDR3 length: 12 amino acids. CDR3: CASSLRAEEAFF. Here the CDR3 DNA reads TGCGCCAGCAGCTTGAGGGCAGAAGAAGCTTTCTTT.

This clonotype was seen only a few times. V usage is TRBV2 and J usage is TRBJ2-2, with D possibly being TRBD1 (5 bases). The V gene's germline CDR1 is SNHLY and CDR2 FYNNEI. The CDR3 is 15 residues long. Trimming took off 7 bases at V and 5 bases at J, with 17 bases between the two ends. As DNA, the CDR3 is TGTGCCAGCAAGTCTCAGGGAAGGAATACCGGGGAGCTGTTTTTT. Protein: CASKSQGRNTGELFF.

This clonotype was counted a few times. The V gene is TRBV7-9, the J gene TRBJ2-5; D possibly corresponds to TRBD2 (5 bases). The V end was cut by 1 base, the J end by 2 bases, with 8 bases between. The germline V gene has CDR1 SEHNR and CDR2 FQNEAQ (reference sequence). The CDR3 contains 14 residues. In DNA, the CDR3 is TGTGCCAGCAGCTTAGGTGGACTGCAAGAGACCCAGTACTTC. This sequence encodes CASSLGGLQETQYF.